The present T cell receptor (beta chain) was sequenced within a study of shared clonotypes between healthy human individuals. Whole-study findings and limits: Donor scarcity curtailed the genetic and exposure-history diversity represented herein. Depth of sequencing was expected to influence donor clonotype sharing.

Note on this clone: Its antigen is currently unknown.

V lost 5 bases to trimming and J lost 13 bases, with 17 bases between them. Germline loops: CDR1 MDHEN, CDR2 SYDVKM. This CDR3 contains 12 residues. Genomic DNA for unsorted samples, which was extracted with the QIAamp DNA Blood Mini kit, came from some 90 million PBMCs. Assay: immunoSEQ multiplex PCR; the TCRdb copy retains only in-frame clones and omits some. Among approximately 460,000 clones, approximately 77% were seen once, and the ten largest hold 9.5% to 15%. Sample: PBMCs. This sequence originates from a woman aged 40-49 years in good health. Some clones in this sample may be carry-over from other donors' samples. The V gene is TRBV28, the J gene TRBJ1-2, with D perhaps matching TRBD1 (6 bases). The CDR3, as DNA: TGTGCCAGCAGTCCCTGGAGGGGGGGGAGCACCTTC. It is translated as CASSPWRGGSTF.